This T cell receptor beta chain was recovered during a study of identical twins. TCRdb recomputed calls from the 5' RACE reads with MiXCR, one row per CDR3 protein. The sample records approximately 210,000 distinct CDR3 sequences, roughly 9.4% being singletons. The CDR3 covers 16 residues. The trim removed 4 bases at V and 2 bases at J, leaving 11 bases unmatched. The germline V gene has CDR1 SGHNT and CDR2 YYREEE (reference sequence). Worth noting for this clonotype: No antigen is known for it.

Study-level results: Researchers reported excess low generation probability among twin-shared out-of-frame alpha sequences. For out-of-frame beta sequences, excess twin sharing was weaker. Insertion counts were lower in abundant cord blood beta clonotypes, a trend that memory repertoires did not show.

The TCR sequence derives from a woman between 18 and 29 years old in good health. Sequenced: memory (CD45RO+) T cells sorted from blood. This chain joins TRBV5-4 and TRBJ1-2; 7 bases agree with TRBD1. Here the CDR3 reads CASSRDSGVWNYGYTF. The CDR3, as DNA: TGTGCCAGCAGCAGGGACAGTGGTGTTTGGAACTATGGCTACACCTTC. The full variable domain, completed using reference TRBV5-4 and TRBJ1-2, is ETGVTQSPTHLIKTRGQQVTLRCSSQSGHNTVSWYQQALGQGPQFIFQYYREEENGRGNFPPRFSGLQFPNYSSELNVNALELDDSALYLCASSRDSGVWNYGYTFGSGTRLTVV.